This T cell receptor (beta chain) came from a study of T cells in Graves' hyperthyroidism and ophthalmopathy. Researchers amplified the TCR beta CDR3 regions from RNA transcripts. Researchers ran a first-round RT-PCR on the TCR CDR3 using the HTBI primer set. In TCRdb, the multiplex PCR reads were re-called with MiXCR into one record per CDR3 protein. Found here are about half a million distinct CDR3 sequences, 15% to 20% of them singletons; the top ten hold 25% to 30%. The table lists this clonotype with many counts. Its specificity is not known. This CDR3 has 16 residues. Germline loops: CDR1 DFQATT, CDR2 SNEGSKA (reference sequence). V lost 2 bases and J lost 1; bases outside the gene matches: 7. Study observations and caveats: The model's output predicted ophthalmopathy at a median of around 6.9 months prior to onset.

The chain has TRBV20-1 and TRBJ1-5, with 8 bases that match TRBD1. The sample comprised blood. The origin of this receptor is a woman aged 25 to 39 with Graves' ophthalmopathy. This chain's CDR3 is CSARSDRALSNQPQHF. The CDR3 DNA is TGCAGTGCTAGATCGGACAGGGCTTTGAGCAATCAGCCCCAGCATTTT.